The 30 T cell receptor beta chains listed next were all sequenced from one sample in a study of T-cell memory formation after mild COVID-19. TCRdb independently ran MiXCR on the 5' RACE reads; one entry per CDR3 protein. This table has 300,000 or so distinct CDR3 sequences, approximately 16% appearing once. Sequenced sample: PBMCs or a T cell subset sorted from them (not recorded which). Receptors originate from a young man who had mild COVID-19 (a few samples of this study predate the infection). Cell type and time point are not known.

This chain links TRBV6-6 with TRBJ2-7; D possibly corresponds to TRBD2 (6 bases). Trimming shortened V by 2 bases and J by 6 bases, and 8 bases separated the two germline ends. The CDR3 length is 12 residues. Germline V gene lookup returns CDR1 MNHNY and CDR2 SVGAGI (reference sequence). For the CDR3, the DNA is TGTGCCAGCAGTTACCGGGGAGGCGAGCAGTACTTC. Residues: CASSYRGGEQYF.

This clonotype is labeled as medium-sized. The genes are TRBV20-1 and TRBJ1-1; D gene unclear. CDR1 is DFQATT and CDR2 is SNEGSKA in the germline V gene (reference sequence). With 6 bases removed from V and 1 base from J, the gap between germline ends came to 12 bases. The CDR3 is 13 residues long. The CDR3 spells CSAPSVANTEAFF. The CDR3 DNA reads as TGCAGTGCCCCCAGTGTGGCGAACACTGAAGCTTTCTTT.

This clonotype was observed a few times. The chain's CDR3 is CASSVGSRQETQYF. CDR3 in DNA: TGTGCCAGCAGCGTAGGTTCCAGACAAGAGACCCAGTACTTC. The V call is TRBV9, the J call TRBJ2-5; no clear D. The germline V and J ends were trimmed by 0 bases and 2 bases, with 8 bases remaining between them. This CDR3 has 14 residues. Germline V gene sequence: CDR1 SGDLS, CDR2 YYNGEE. Complete variable domain (other parts from reference TRBV9 and TRBJ2-5): DSGVTQTPKHLITATGQRVTLRCSPRSGDLSVYWYQQSLDQGLQFLIQYYNGEERAKGNILERFSAQQFPDLHSELNLSSLELGDSALYFCASSVGSRQETQYFGPGTRLLVL.

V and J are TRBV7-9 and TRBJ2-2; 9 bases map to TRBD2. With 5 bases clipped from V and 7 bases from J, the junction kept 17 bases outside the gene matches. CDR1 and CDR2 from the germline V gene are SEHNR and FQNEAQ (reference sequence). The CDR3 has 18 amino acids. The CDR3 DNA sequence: TGTGCCAGCAGCCAACAAAGCCGCAGCGGGGGGCTTAACGGGGAGCTGTTTTTT. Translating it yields CASSQQSRSGGLNGELFF.

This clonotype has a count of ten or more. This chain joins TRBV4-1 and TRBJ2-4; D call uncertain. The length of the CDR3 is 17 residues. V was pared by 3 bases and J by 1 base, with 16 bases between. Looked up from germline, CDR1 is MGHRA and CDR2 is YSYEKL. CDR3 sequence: CASSQPAAGRAKNIQYF. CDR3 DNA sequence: TGCGCCAGCAGCCAGCCGGCGGCAGGCCGTGCCAAAAACATTCAGTACTTC.

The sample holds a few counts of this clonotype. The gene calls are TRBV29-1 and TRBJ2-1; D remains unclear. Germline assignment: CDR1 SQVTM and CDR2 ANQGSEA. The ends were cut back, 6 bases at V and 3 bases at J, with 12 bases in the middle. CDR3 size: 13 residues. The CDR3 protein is CSVLLPHYNEQFF. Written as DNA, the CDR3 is TGCAGCGTGCTTCTACCTCACTACAATGAGCAGTTCTTC.

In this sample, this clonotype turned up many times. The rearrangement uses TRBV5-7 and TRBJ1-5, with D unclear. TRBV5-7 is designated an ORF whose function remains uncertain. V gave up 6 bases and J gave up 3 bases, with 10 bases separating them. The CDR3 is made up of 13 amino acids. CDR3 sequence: CASNIGVNQPQHF. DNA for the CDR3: TGTGCCAGCAACATCGGGGTCAATCAGCCCCAGCATTTT.

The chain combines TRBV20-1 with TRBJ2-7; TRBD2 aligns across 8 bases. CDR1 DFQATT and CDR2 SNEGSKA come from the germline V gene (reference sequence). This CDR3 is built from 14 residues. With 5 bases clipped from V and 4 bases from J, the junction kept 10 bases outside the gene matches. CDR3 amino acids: CSARMGSGVYEQYF. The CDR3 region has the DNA TGCAGTGCTCGTATGGGTAGCGGGGTATACGAGCAGTACTTC.

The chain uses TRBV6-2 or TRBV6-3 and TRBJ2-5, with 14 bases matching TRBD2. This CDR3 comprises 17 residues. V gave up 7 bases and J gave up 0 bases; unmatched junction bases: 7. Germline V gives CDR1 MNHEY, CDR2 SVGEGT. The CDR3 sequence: CASTGTSGGRYQETQYF. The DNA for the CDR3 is TGTGCCAGCACCGGGACTAGCGGGGGCCGGTACCAAGAGACCCAGTACTTC.

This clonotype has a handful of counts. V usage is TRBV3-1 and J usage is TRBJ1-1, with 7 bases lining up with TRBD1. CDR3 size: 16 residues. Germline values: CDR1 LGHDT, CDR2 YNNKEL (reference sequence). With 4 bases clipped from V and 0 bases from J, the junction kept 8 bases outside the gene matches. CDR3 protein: CASSPDRSEMNTEAFF. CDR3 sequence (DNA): TGTGCCAGCAGCCCGGACAGGTCGGAAATGAACACTGAAGCTTTCTTT.

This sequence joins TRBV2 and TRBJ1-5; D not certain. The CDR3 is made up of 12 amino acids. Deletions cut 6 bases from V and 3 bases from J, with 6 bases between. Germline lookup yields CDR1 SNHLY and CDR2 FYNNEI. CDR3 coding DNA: TGTGCCAGCAGCGGAATCAATCAGCCCCAGCATTTT. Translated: CASSGINQPQHF.

The CDR3 reads CASSSTVANYGYTF. CDR3 in DNA: TGTGCCAGCAGTTCGACTGTAGCTAACTATGGCTACACCTTC. The genes are TRBV7-9 and TRBJ1-2; no clear D gene. The CDR3 spans 14 residues. The V and J ends lost 6 bases and 0 bases respectively, with 11 bases between them. Per the germline V gene, CDR1 is SEHNR and CDR2 is FQNEAQ (reference sequence).

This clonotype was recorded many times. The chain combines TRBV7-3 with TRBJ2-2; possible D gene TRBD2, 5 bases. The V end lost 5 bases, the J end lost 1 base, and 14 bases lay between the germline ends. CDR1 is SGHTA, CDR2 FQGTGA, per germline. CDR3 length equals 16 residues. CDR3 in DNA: TGTGCCAGCAGCCCCTTCGGGGAGCTGAACACCGGGGAGCTGTTTTTT. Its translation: CASSPFGELNTGELFF.

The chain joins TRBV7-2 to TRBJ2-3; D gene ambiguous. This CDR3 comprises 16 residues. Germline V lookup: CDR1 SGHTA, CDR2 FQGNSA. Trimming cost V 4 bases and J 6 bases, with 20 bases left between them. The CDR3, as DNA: TGTGCCAGCAGCTCCCAACCGGGCAACCTCGCTGATACGCAGTATTTT. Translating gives CASSSQPGNLADTQYF.

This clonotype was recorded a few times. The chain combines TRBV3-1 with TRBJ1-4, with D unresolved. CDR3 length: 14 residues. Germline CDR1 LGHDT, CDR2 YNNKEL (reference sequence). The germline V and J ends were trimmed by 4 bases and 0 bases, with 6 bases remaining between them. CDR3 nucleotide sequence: TGTGCCAGCAGCCCAACTGCAACTAATGAAAAACTGTTTTTT. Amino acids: CASSPTATNEKLFF.

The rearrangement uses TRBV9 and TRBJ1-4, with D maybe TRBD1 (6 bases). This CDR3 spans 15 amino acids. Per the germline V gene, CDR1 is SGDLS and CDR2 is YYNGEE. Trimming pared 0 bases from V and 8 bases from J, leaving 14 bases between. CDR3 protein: CASSVEWGGYEKLFF. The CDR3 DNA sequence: TGTGCCAGCAGCGTAGAATGGGGGGGCTACGAAAAACTGTTTTTT.

The CDR3 DNA is TGTGCCAGCAGCAACTACGGGGAGCTGTTTTTT. Amino acids: CASSNYGELFF. The chain uses TRBV27 and TRBJ2-2, with D unclear. The CDR3 has 11 amino acids. Trimming took 6 bases from V and 7 from J, leaving 6 bases between them. Germline V gives CDR1 MNHEY, CDR2 SMNVEV (reference sequence).

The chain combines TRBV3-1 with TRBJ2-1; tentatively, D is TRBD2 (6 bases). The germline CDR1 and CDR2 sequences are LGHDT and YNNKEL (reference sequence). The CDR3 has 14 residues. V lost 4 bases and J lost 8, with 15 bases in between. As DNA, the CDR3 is TGTGCCAGCAGCCGAGACTCTAGCGCTCATGAGCAGTTCTTC. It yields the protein CASSRDSSAHEQFF.

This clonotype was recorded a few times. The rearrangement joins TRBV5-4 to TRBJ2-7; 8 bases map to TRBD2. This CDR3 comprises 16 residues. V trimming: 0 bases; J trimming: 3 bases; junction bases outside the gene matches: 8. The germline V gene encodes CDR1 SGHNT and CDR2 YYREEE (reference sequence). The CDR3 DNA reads TGTGCCAGCAGCTTGGCTCCGGGACTAGGCTACTACGAGCAGTACTTC. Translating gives CASSLAPGLGYYEQYF. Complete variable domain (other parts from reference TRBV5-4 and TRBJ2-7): ETGVTQSPTHLIKTRGQQVTLRCSSQSGHNTVSWYQQALGQGPQFIFQYYREEENGRGNFPPRFSGLQFPNYSSELNVNALELDDSALYLCASSLAPGLGYYEQYFGPGTRLTVT.

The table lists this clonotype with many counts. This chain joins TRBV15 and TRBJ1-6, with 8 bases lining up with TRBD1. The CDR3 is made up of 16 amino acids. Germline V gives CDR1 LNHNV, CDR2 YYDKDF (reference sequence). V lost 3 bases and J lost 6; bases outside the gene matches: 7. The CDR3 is CATSRGGQGGNSPLHF. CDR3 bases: TGTGCCACCAGCAGGGGTGGACAGGGTGGTAATTCACCCCTCCACTTT.

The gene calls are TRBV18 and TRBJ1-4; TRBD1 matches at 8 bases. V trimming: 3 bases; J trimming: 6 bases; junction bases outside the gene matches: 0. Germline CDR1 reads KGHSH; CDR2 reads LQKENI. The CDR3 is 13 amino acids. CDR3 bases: TGTGCCAGCTCACCGGGACAGGATGAAAAACTGTTTTTT. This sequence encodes CASSPGQDEKLFF.

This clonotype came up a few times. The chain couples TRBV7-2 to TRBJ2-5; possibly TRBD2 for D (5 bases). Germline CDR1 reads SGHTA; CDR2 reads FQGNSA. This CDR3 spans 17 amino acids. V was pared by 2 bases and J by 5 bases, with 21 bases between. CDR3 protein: CASSLISSGLPKETQYF. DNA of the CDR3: TGTGCCAGCAGCTTAATCAGCTCCGGACTCCCGAAGGAGACCCAGTACTTC. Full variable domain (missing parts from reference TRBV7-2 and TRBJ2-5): GAGVSQSPSNKVTEKGKDVELRCDPISGHTALYWYRQSLGQGLEFLIYFQGNSAPDKSGLPSDRFSAERTGGSVSTLTIQRTQQEDSAVYLCASSLISSGLPKETQYFGPGTRLLVL.

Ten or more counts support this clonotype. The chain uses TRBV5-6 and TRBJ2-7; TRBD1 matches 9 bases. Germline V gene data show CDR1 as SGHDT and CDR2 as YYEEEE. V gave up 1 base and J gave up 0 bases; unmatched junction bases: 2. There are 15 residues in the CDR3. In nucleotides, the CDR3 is TGTGCCAGCAGCTTGAACAGGGGGCTCTCCTACGAGCAGTACGTC. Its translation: CASSLNRGLSYEQYV.

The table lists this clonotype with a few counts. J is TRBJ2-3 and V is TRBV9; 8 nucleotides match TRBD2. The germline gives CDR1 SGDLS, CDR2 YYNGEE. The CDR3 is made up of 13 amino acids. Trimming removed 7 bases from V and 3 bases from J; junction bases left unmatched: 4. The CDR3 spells CASCRGGTDTQYF. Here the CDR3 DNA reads TGTGCCAGCTGCCGGGGGGGTACAGATACGCAGTATTTT.

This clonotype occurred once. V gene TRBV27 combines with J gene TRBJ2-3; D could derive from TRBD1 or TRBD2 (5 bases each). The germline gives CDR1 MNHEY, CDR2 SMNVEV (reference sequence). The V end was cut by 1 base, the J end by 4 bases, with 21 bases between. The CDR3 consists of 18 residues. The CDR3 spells CASSLFLGDPTGPDTQYF. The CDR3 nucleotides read TGTGCCAGCAGTTTATTTCTAGGGGACCCAACTGGCCCAGATACGCAGTATTTT.

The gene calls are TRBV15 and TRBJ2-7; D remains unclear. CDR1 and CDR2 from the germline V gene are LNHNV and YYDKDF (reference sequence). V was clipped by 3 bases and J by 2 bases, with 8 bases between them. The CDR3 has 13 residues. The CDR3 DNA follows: TGTGCCACCAGCAGCTCAAGAACCTACGAGCAGTACGTC. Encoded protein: CATSSSRTYEQYV.

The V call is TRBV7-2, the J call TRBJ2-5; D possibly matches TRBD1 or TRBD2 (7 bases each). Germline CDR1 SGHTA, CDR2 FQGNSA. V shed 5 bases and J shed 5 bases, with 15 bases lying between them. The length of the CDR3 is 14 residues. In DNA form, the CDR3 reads TGTGCCAGCAGCGGGGGGGGGACAGAGGAGACCCAGTACTTC. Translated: CASSGGGTEETQYF.

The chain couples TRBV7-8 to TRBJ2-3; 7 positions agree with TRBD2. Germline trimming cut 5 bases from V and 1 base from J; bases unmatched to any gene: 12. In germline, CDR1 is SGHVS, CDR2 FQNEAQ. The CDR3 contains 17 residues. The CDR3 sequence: CASSPSGVGKGTDTQYF. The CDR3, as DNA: TGTGCCAGCAGCCCGAGCGGGGTGGGAAAGGGCACAGATACGCAGTATTTT. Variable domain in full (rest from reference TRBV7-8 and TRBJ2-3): GAGVSQSPRYKVAKRGQDVALRCDPISGHVSLFWYQQALGQGPEFLTYFQNEAQLDKSGLPSDRFFAERPEGSVSTLKIQRTQQEDSAVYLCASSPSGVGKGTDTQYFGPGTRLTVL.

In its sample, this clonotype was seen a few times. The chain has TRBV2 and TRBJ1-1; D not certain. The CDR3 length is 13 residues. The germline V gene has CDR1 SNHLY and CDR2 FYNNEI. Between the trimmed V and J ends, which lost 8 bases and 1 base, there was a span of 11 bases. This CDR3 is CASFEEKNTEAFF. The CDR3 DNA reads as TGTGCCAGCTTTGAGGAGAAGAACACTGAAGCTTTCTTT.

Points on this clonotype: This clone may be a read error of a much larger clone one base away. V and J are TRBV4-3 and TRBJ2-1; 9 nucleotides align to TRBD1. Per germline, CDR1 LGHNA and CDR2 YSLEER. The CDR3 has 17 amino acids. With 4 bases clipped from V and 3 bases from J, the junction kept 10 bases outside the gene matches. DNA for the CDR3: TGCGCCAGCAGCCGCCCCACCCGACAGGGGGGCTACAATGAGCAGTTCTTC. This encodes CASSRPTRQGGYNEQFF.